These 10 T cell receptor beta chains originate from one sample sequenced in a study of cytomegalovirus exposure and HLA in healthy donors. PCR involved 60 Vbeta and 13 Jbeta primers. TCRdb's copy holds only in-frame clones and misses some; the assay was immunoSEQ multiplex PCR. The sample consists of some 60,000 clones, 65% to 90% of them appearing once. Sequencing was performed on PBMCs. The receptors derive from a human donor in good health.

This chain connects TRBV10-2 to TRBJ1-2, with D maybe TRBD1 (5 bases). This CDR3 is 12 amino acids long. Germline V gene sequence: CDR1 WSHSY, CDR2 SAAADI. CDR3 sequence reads: CAARGWGFGYTF. The DNA of the CDR3 is TGCGCTGCCCGGGGGTGGGGTTTTGGCTACACCTTC.

This clone was counted a single time. The rearrangement joins TRBV7-2 to TRBJ2-5, with D maybe TRBD1 (5 bases). Germline V gives CDR1 SGHTA, CDR2 FQGNSA. Trimming stripped 6 bases from V and 2 bases from J, with 19 bases between. CDR3 length equals 16 residues. The CDR3 here is CASSRLGDSLQETQYF. DNA for the CDR3: TGTGCCAGCAGTCGTCTCGGTGACAGCCTACAAGAGACCCAGTACTTC.

Regarding this clone: A junction boundary mismatches the germline segment, possibly from a read error. The chain recombines TRBV4-3 with TRBJ1-4, with D hard to call. The length of the CDR3 is 16 residues. Germline V lookup: CDR1 LGHNA, CDR2 YSLEER. CDR3 sequence reads: CASSQDDFGGGEKLFF. In nucleotides, the CDR3 is TGCGCTAGCAGCCAGGACGATTTCGGTGGAGGTGAAAAACTGTTTTTT.

There are a few counts of this clone. The V and J genes are TRBV11-2 and TRBJ2-7, with TRBD2 identical over 9 bases. V was clipped by 5 bases and J by 7 bases; unmatched bases: 12. CDR3 length: 15 residues. Germline CDR1 is SGHAT and CDR2 is FQNNGV. The CDR3 reads CASSLSGGFLQEQYF. The CDR3 DNA reads TGTGCCAGCAGCCTTAGCGGGGGATTCCTACAGGAGCAGTACTTC.

The chain employs TRBV13 and TRBJ2-7, with 9 bases identical to TRBD2. The CDR3 extends over 17 amino acids. Germline V CDR1 and CDR2: PRHDT, FYEKMQ (reference sequence). Losses at the gene ends were 2 bases for V and 3 bases for J; bases not matched to a gene: 11. CDR3 nucleotides: TGTGCCAGCAGCTTATTAACGGGGGGACTAGCTCTCTACGAGCAGTACTTC. It encodes CASSLLTGGLALYEQYF.

This chain uses TRBV9 with TRBJ1-1; 10 nucleotides line up with TRBD1. In germline, CDR1 is SGDLS, CDR2 YYNGEE. There are 14 residues in the CDR3. V dropped 3 bases and J dropped 3; count of bases not matched to a gene: 2. The CDR3 DNA reads as TGTGCCAGCAGCGCGGGACAGGGGCACACTGAAGCTTTCTTT. Protein: CASSAGQGHTEAFF.

The rearrangement links TRBV7-3 to TRBJ2-1; 10 bases match TRBD2. Germline V gene data show CDR1 as SGHTA and CDR2 as FQGTGA. Germline trimming cut 5 bases from V and 5 bases from J; bases unmatched to any gene: 6. The CDR3 sequence is 15 residues long. CDR3 in DNA: TGTGCCAGCAGCCCCCGGCTAGCGGGGGACAATGAGCAGTTCTTC. Translation gives CASSPRLAGDNEQFF.

The chain employs TRBV4-2 and TRBJ1-4; D ambiguous. The CDR3 has 19 residues. From germline, CDR1 is LGHNA and CDR2 YNFKEQ. V lost 0 bases, J lost 0 bases, and 17 bases lay in between. CDR3 amino acids: CASSQDLIPGLATNEKLFF. The DNA of the CDR3 is TGTGCCAGCAGCCAAGATCTAATCCCAGGTTTAGCAACTAATGAAAAACTGTTTTTT.

In DNA form, the CDR3 reads TGTGCCAGCAGTCGCGACAGGTACAATGAGCAGTTCTTC. Translation: CASSRDRYNEQFF. The V call is TRBV6-4, the J call TRBJ2-1; possibly TRBD1 for D (6 bases). With 5 bases removed from V and 4 bases from J, the gap between germline ends came to 9 bases. Germline-derived CDR1 and CDR2 are MRHNA and SNTAGT. The CDR3 covers 13 residues.

The rearrangement links TRBV7-2 to TRBJ2-5, with D possibly matching TRBD1 (5 bases). This CDR3 has 13 amino acids. Germline CDR1 is SGHTA and CDR2 is FQGNSA. The germline V and J ends were trimmed by 5 bases and 5 bases, with 12 bases remaining between them. The CDR3 DNA is TGTGCCAGCAGCAGGGGAACGCGGGAGACCCAGTACTTC. Amino acids: CASSRGTRETQYF.